This entry concerns a single TCR beta chain. Germline-derived CDR1 and CDR2 are SEHNR and FQNEAQ (reference sequence). The V and J ends lost 2 bases and 8 bases respectively, with 12 bases between them. This CDR3 has 13 amino acids. The sample comes from a study of control samples from healthy donors and cancer patients. Produced via immunoSEQ multiplex PCR; TCRdb's table is partial and in-frame only. The data show about 160,000 clones, about 94% seen once. The sample was blood. The clonotype originates from a woman in her forties in good health. V and J are TRBV7-9 and TRBJ1-2; perhaps TRBD1 as D (5 bases). The CDR3 loop is CASSLRPGYGYTF. The CDR3 DNA reads TGTGCCAGCAGCTTAAGGCCAGGGTACGGCTACACCTTC.